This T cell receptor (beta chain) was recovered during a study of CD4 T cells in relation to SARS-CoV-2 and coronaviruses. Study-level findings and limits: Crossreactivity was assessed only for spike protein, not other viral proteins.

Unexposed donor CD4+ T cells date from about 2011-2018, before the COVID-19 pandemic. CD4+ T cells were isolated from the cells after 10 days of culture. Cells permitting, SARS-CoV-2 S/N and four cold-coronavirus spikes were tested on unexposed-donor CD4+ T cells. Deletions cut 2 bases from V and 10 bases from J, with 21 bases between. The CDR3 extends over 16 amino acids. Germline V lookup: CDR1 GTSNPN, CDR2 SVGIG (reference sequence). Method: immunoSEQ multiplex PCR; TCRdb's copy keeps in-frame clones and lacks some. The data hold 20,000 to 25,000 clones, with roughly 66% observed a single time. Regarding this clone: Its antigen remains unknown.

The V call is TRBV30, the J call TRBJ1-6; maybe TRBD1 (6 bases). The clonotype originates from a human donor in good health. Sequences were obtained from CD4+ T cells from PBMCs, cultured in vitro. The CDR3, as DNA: TGTGCCTGGAGTCCAGCCCGGGTCAGGGGTTACTCACCCCTCCACTTT. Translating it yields CAWSPARVRGYSPLHF.